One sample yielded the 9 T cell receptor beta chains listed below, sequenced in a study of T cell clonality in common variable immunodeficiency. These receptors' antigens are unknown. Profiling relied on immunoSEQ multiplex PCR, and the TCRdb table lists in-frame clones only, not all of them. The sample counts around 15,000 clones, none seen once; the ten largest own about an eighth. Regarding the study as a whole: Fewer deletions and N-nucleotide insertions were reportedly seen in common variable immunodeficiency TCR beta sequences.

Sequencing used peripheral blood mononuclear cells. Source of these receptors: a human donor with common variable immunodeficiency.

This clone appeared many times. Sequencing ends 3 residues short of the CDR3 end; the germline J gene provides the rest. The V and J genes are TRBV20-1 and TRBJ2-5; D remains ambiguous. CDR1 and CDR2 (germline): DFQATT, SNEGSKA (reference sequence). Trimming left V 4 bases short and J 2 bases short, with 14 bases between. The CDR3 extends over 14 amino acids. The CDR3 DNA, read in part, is TGCAGTGCTATATCCCCAACTATTCAAGAGACC. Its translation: CSAISPTIQET. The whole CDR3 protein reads CSAISPTIQETQYF.

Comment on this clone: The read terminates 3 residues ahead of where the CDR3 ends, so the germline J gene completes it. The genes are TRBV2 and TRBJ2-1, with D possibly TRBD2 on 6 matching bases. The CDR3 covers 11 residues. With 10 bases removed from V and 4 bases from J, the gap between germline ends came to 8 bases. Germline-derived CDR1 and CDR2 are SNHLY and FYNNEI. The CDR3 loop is CAIGGYNEQFF. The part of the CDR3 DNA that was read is TGTGCCATCGGGGGTTACAATGAG.

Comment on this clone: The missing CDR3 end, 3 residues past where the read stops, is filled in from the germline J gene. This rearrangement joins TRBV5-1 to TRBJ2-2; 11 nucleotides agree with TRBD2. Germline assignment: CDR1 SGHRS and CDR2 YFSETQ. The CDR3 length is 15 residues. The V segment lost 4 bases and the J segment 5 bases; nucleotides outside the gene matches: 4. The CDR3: CASSRTSGLTGELFF. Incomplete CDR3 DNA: TGCGCCAGCAGCAGGACTAGCGGGCTTACCGGGGAG.

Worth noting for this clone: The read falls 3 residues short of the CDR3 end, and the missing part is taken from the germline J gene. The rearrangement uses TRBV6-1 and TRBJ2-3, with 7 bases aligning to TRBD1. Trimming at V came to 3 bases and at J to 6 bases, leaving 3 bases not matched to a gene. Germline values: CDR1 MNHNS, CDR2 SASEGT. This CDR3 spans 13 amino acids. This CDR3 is CASSETGTDTQYF. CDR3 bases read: TGTGCCAGCAGTGAGACAGGGACCGATACG.

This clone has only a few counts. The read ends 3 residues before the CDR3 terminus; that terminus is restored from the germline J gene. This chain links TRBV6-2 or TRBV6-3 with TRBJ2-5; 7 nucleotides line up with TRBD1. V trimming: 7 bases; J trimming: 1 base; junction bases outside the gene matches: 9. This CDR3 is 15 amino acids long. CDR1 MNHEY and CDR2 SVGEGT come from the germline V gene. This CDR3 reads CASKWDQGVQETQYF. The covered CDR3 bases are TGTGCCAGCAAATGGGACCAGGGGGTCCAAGAGACC.

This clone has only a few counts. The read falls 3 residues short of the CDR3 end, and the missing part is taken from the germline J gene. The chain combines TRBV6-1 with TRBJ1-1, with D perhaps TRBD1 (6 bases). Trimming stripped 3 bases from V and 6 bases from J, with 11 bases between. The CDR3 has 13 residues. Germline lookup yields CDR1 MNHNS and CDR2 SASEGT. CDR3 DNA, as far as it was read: TGTGCCAGCAGTGATCAGGGGACGGCTGAA. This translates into CASSDQGTAE. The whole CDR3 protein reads CASSDQGTAEAFF.

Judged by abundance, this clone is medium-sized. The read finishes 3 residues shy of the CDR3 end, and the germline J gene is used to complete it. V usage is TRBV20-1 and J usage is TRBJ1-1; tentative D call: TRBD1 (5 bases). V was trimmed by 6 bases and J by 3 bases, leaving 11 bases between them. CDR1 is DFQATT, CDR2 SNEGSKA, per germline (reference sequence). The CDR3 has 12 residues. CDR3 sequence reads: CSARVGDTEAFF. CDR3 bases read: TGCAGTGCGAGGGTAGGGGACACTGAA.

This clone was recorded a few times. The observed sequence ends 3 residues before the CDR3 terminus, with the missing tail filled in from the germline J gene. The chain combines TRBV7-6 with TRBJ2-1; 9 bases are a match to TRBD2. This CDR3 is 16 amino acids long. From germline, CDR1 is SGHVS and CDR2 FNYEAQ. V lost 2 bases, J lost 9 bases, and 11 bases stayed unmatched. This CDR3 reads CASSLKGTTSGAEQFF. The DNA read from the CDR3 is TGTGCCAGCAGCTTAAAGGGGACGACTAGCGGCGCTGAG.

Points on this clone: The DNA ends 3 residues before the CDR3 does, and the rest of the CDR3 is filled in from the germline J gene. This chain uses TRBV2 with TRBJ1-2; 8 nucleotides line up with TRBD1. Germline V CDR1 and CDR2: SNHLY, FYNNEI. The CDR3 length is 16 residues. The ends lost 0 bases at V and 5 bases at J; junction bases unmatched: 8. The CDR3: CASSEALGRGHYGYTF. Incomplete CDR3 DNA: TGTGCCAGCAGTGAAGCCTTGGGCAGGGGGCATTATGGC.